Listed below are T cell receptor beta chains from one sample, sequenced in a study of Ad26.COV2.S vaccination and SARS-CoV-2 variants. The method was immunoSEQ multiplex PCR; TCRdb's version includes in-frame clones alone and lacks a portion of them. Of some 340,000 clones listed, around 84% were seen once; the top ten hold 1.9%. The input for sequencing was peripheral blood, taken in a trial of Ad26.COV2.S vaccine versus placebo. All receptors derive from a person between 18 and 59 years old who received the Ad26.COV2.S COVID-19 vaccine or a placebo. CDR3s include the opening cysteine and the closing phenylalanine or tryptophan. Fields, in order: J gene, D gene, clone size, V gene, CDR3 protein, CDR3 DNA. The D gene is left open where the match is weak. Some rows have no size entry. The others give once, few or many, or a class for an expanded clone.

>TRBJ1-6|.|.|TRBV30
CAWSDGLRSSYNSPLHF
TGTGCCTGGAGTGATGGACTCAGGAGCTCCTATAATTCACCCCTCCACTTT
>TRBJ1-3|.|.|TRBV9
CASSVGELSGNTIYF
TGTGCCAGCAGCGTTGGGGAGCTCTCTGGAAACACCATATATTTT
>TRBJ1-5|TRBD1|.|TRBV2
CASSSGTGRQPQHF
TGTGCCAGCAGTTCCGGGACAGGGCGTCAGCCCCAGCATTTT
>TRBJ2-3|TRBD2|.|TRBV5-1
CASSLVAGEHNTQYF
TGCGCCAGCAGCTTGGTAGCGGGGGAGCACAATACGCAGTATTTT
>TRBJ1-3|TRBD1|.|TRBV7-9
CASSSYGGQGKGNTIYF
TGTGCCAGCAGCTCGTATGGGGGACAGGGAAAAGGAAACACCATATATTTT
>TRBJ2-3|TRBD2|.|TRBV30
CAWSVPGGDTQYF
TGTGCCTGGAGTGTTCCGGGAGGAGATACGCAGTATTTT
>TRBJ2-3|TRBD1|.|TRBV24-1
CATSDRTGGTDTQYF
TGTGCCACCAGTGATCGGACAGGGGGCACAGATACGCAGTATTTT
>TRBJ1-3|.|.|TRBV11-2
CASKSWFSSSGNTIYF
TGTGCCAGCAAAAGTTGGTTCTCAAGCTCTGGAAACACCATATATTTT
>TRBJ2-2|.|.|TRBV4-3
CASSQVTGAGELFF
TGCGCCAGCAGTCAAGTCACCGGCGCCGGGGAGCTGTTTTTT
>TRBJ2-3|.|.|TRBV5-1
CASSLGSGPTDTQYF
TGCGCCAGCAGCTTGGGATCGGGGCCCACAGATACGCAGTATTTT
>TRBJ2-5|TRBD1|.|TRBV7-9
CASSSTDRGWGETQYF
TGTGCCAGCAGCTCGACCGACAGGGGATGGGGAGAGACCCAGTACTTC
>TRBJ1-1|TRBD1|.|TRBV19
CASSIGRTGGNTEAFF
TGTGCCAGTAGTATAGGCCGCACAGGGGGGAACACTGAAGCTTTCTTT
>TRBJ1-2|.|.|TRBV14
CASSQKMGRGSYGYTF
TGTGCCAGCAGCCAAAAGATGGGCAGGGGCAGCTATGGCTACACCTTC
>TRBJ1-5|TRBD1|once|TRBV28
CASSLGRTGAINQPQHF
TGTGCCAGCAGTCTGGGAAGAACAGGGGCCATCAATCAGCCCCAGCATTTT
>TRBJ2-5|TRBD2|.|TRBV6-6
CASSYSVLRGGKTQYF
TGTGCCAGCAGTTACTCCGTGCTGCGGGGGGGAAAGACCCAGTACTTC
>TRBJ1-5|.|.|TRBV11-1
CASSLSGSGNQPQHF
TGTGCCAGCAGCTTATCAGGTAGCGGCAATCAGCCCCAGCATTTT
>TRBJ2-7|.|.|TRBV11-2
CASSFDRFSYEQYF
TGTGCCAGCAGCTTCGACAGGTTCTCCTACGAGCAGTACTTC
>TRBJ1-4|.|few|TRBV9
CASSVGTPGGEKLFF
TGTGCCAGCAGCGTAGGGACACCCGGTGGGGAAAAACTGTTTTTT
>TRBJ1-2|TRBD1|.|TRBV30
CAWSQDRVMFGDYGYTF
TGTGCCTGGAGCCAGGACAGGGTAATGTTTGGGGACTATGGCTACACCTTC
>TRBJ1-1|.|.|TRBV15
CATSTGTYTLEAFF
TGTGCCACATCTACCGGGACGTATACACTTGAAGCTTTCTTT
>TRBJ2-2|.|once|TRBV5-1
CASRSWGFGELFF
TGCGCCAGCAGGAGTTGGGGGTTCGGGGAGCTGTTTTTT
>TRBJ2-6|.|.|TRBV5-4
CASSSGSNSGANVLTF
TGTGCCAGCAGCTCCGGATCTAACTCTGGGGCCAACGTCCTGACTTTC
>TRBJ2-7|.|few|TRBV7-2
CASSLDGGPATEQYF
TGTGCCAGCAGCTTAGACGGGGGGCCCGCCACCGAGCAGTACTTC
>TRBJ2-1|TRBD1|.|TRBV3-1/TRBV3-2
CASSQDLTGGLLSNEQFF
TGTGCCAGCAGCCAAGATCTTACAGGGGGATTATTATCAAATGAGCAGTTCTTC
>TRBJ2-3|TRBD1|.|TRBV5-3
CARSGGTGCFRADTQYF
TGTGCCAGAAGCGGAGGGACAGGGTGTTTTAGGGCAGATACGCAGTATTTT
>TRBJ1-1|.|.|TRBV6-6
CASSYSQNTEAFF
TGTGCCAGCAGTTATTCACAGAACACTGAAGCTTTCTTT
>TRBJ1-2|.|few|TRBV9
CASSVQAANYGYTF
TGTGCCAGCAGCGTACAGGCAGCTAACTATGGCTACACCTTC
>TRBJ1-1|.|.|TRBV12-3/TRBV12-4
CASSFSGTEAFF
TGTGCCAGCAGTTTTTCTGGCACTGAAGCTTTCTTT
>TRBJ2-3|TRBD2|.|TRBV3-1/TRBV3-2
CASPLAGIDTQYF
TGTGCCAGCCCCCTAGCGGGTATCGATACGCAGTATTTT
>TRBJ2-5|.|.|TRBV7-4
CASSSSSRQRKLETQYF
TGTGCCAGCAGCTCCTCCTCACGGCAGCGAAAGTTGGAGACCCAGTACTTC
>TRBJ2-5|.|.|TRBV15
CATSRDHQTFLETQYF
TGTGCCACCAGCAGAGATCATCAGACATTCCTCGAGACCCAGTACTTC
>TRBJ2-2|.|.|TRBV12-5
CASGLGAGELFF
TGTGCTAGTGGTTTAGGGGCCGGGGAGCTGTTTTTT
>TRBJ2-5|.|.|TRBV3-1/TRBV3-2
CASRERETQYF
TGTGCCAGCAGGGAAAGGGAGACCCAGTACTTC
>TRBJ2-2|.|many|TRBV15
CATSRAGMYTGELFF
TGTGCCACCAGCAGAGCTGGAATGTACACCGGGGAGCTGTTTTTT
>TRBJ1-1|.|.|TRBV5-4
CASSLVGMNTEAFF
TGTGCCAGCAGCTTGGTAGGAATGAACACTGAAGCTTTCTTT
>TRBJ1-1|.|.|TRBV2
CASSVDLRAEAFF
TGTGCCAGCAGTGTCGATCTCAGGGCTGAAGCTTTCTTT
>TRBJ2-6|.|.|TRBV15
CATSSQGPGANVLTF
TGTGCCACCAGCAGTCAGGGGCCAGGGGCCAACGTCCTGACTTTC
>TRBJ2-2|.|many|TRBV13
CASSFLRGLNAGELFF
TGTGCCAGCAGCTTTCTCCGGGGTCTGAATGCCGGGGAGCTGTTTTTT
>TRBJ1-1|TRBD1|.|TRBV18
CASSPGTGDLYTEAFF
TGTGCCAGCTCACCTGGGACAGGGGACCTATACACTGAAGCTTTCTTT
>TRBJ2-1|.|.|TRBV5-1
CASSLSTQGRSINEQFF
TGCGCCAGCAGCTTGTCAACCCAGGGGAGAAGTATCAATGAGCAGTTCTTC
>TRBJ2-6|TRBD1|.|TRBV6-6
CASSLQYRTGRSGANVLTF
TGTGCCAGCAGTCTTCAATACCGGACAGGTCGCTCTGGGGCCAACGTCCTGACTTTC
>TRBJ1-3|.|once|TRBV5-8
CASIFRGSTRSGNTIYF
TGTGCCAGCATCTTCCGAGGTTCTACTCGCTCTGGAAACACCATATATTTT
>TRBJ1-2|TRBD1|.|TRBV5-4
CASSPRTGGGGGYTF
TGTGCCAGCAGCCCGAGAACAGGGGGCGGGGGAGGCTACACCTTC
>TRBJ1-5|.|.|TRBV6-4
CASSRDFNQPQHF
TGTGCCAGCAGTCGCGACTTCAATCAGCCCCAGCATTTT
>TRBJ2-5|.|.|TRBV29-1
CSVAQRQETQYF
TGCAGCGTTGCACAGAGACAAGAGACCCAGTACTTC
>TRBJ2-5|.|.|TRBV5-1
CASSQTGTQQETQYF
TGCGCCAGCAGCCAAACCGGGACTCAGCAAGAGACCCAGTACTTC
>TRBJ1-6|.|.|TRBV4-3
CASSQDSTGLGSPLHF
TGCGCCAGCAGCCAAGACTCTACGGGGTTAGGATCACCCCTCCACTTT
>TRBJ2-7|.|.|TRBV11-2
CASSLTLGGGQEYYEQYF
TGTGCCAGCAGCCTCACCCTAGGTGGAGGACAAGAGTACTACGAGCAGTACTTC
>TRBJ2-7|.|.|TRBV6-5
CASRGRHYEQYF
TGTGCCAGCAGGGGGAGACACTACGAGCAGTACTTC
>TRBJ1-2|.|once|TRBV5-6
CASSLGGSQVLPF
TGTGCCAGCAGCTTGGGGGGTTCGCAGGTCCTCCCCTTC
>TRBJ1-5|.|.|TRBV7-8
CASSLDLGNQPQHF
TGTGCCAGCAGCTTAGATCTGGGTAATCAGCCCCAGCATTTT
>TRBJ2-2|.|few|TRBV30
CAWSVLGVPGELFF
TGTGCCTGGAGTGTGTTAGGGGTCCCCGGGGAGCTGTTTTTT
>TRBJ1-2|.|.|TRBV5-6
CASSPLPKQHGYTF
TGTGCCAGCAGCCCTCTCCCGAAGCAGCATGGCTACACCTTC